The clone carrying this T cell receptor beta chain has just a few counts. Individually, cDNA molecules had unique molecular identifiers attached to them. TCRdb re-derived calls from the 5' RACE reads in MiXCR, one entry per CDR3 protein. The sample includes over 50,000 distinct CDR3 sequences, about 8.2% of them seen just once. The sample belongs to a study of early T cells in non-severe SARS-CoV-2 infection. Study-level background: Sequencing of bulk RNA from unsorted whole blood was done, without chain pairing.

J gave up 3 bases and V 5 bases, and 7 bases lay outside the gene matches. CDR3 length: 15 residues. CDR1 and CDR2 from the germline V gene are MNHEY and SMNVEV (reference sequence). The sequenced sample consisted of whole blood. The receptor was derived from an adult who was a healthcare worker with PCR-confirmed SARS-CoV-2 infection or an uninfected control (not recorded which). This chain links TRBV27 with TRBJ1-5; TRBD1 matches at 7 bases. CDR3: CASSIYRGLNQPQHF. The CDR3 nucleotides are TGTGCCAGCAGTATCTACAGGGGTCTCAATCAGCCCCAGCATTTT.